This record concerns one TCR beta chain sequence. Its antigen is as yet unknown. This entry is derived from a study of shared clonotypes between healthy human individuals. Profiled with immunoSEQ multiplex PCR; TCRdb holds only in-frame clones, not every one. Of hundreds of thousands of clones in the sample, 72% were seen once. Study results and caveats: A handful of donors held 4.5% to 5% of naive CD4 clonotypes in common.

CDR1 is SGHTA and CDR2 is FQGNSA in the germline V gene. The CDR3 is 16 residues long. V lost 5 bases to trimming and J lost 6 bases; unmatched junction nucleotides: 15. The sample was memory CD4+ T cells sorted from blood. Subset: CD45RA-negative fraction. This receptor was identified in a woman aged 30 to 39 in good health. The chain carries TRBV7-2 and TRBJ2-7; 8 bases line up with TRBD1. In DNA form, the CDR3 reads TGTGCCAGCAGCCCAACTACCGGGACAGGCCCTATCGAGCAGTACTTC. Its protein is CASSPTTGTGPIEQYF.